Presented here are 8 T cell receptor beta chains from one specimen sequenced in a study of T-cell reconstitution after alpha-beta-depleted transplantation in children. This sample's TCRbeta library carried unique molecular identifier barcodes. TCRdb ran MiXCR on the PCR reads and lists one entry per CDR3 protein. The sample lists hundreds of thousands of distinct CDR3 sequences; roughly 17% were seen once. Specimen: PBMCs from the stem cell graft donor, collected from the stem cell graft. Receptor source: a human donor who donated a stem cell graft to a child with acute myeloid leukemia.

This clonotype was found many times. The rearrangement links TRBV20-1 to TRBJ2-3, with TRBD2 identical over 12 bases. Germline CDR1 is DFQATT and CDR2 is SNEGSKA (reference sequence). V trimming: 6 bases; J trimming: 5 bases; junction bases outside the gene matches: 9. The CDR3 loop spans 15 amino acids. The CDR3 sequence: CSAPTSGGREDTQYF. The CDR3 DNA is TGCAGTGCCCCAACTAGCGGGGGGCGGGAAGATACGCAGTATTTT.

The V gene is TRBV7-2, the J gene TRBJ2-3, with TRBD2 identical over 12 bases. The CDR3 totals 16 residues. With V trimmed by 5 bases and J by 5 bases, 8 bases remained unmatched. From germline, CDR1 is SGHTA and CDR2 FQGNSA. The CDR3 nucleotides are TGTGCCAGCAGCCCCACTAGCGGGGGGACTGTAGATACGCAGTATTTT. It is translated as CASSPTSGGTVDTQYF.

This clonotype has ten or more counts. The V gene is TRBV20-1, the J gene TRBJ2-1; 9 bases map to TRBD2. Germline-derived CDR1 and CDR2 are DFQATT and SNEGSKA (reference sequence). After removal of 1 base from V and 2 bases from J, the junction contained 6 bases not matched to a gene. The CDR3 loop spans 16 amino acids. The CDR3 sequence is CSARAPERGAYNEQFF. Written as DNA, the CDR3 is TGCAGTGCTAGAGCACCTGAGCGGGGGGCCTACAATGAGCAGTTCTTC.

This clonotype was seen ten or more times. The J gene is TRBJ2-1, the V gene TRBV7-2; D assignment may be TRBD1 or TRBD2 (5 bases each). Per the germline V gene, CDR1 is SGHTA and CDR2 is FQGNSA. The CDR3 is made up of 15 amino acids. V shed 5 bases and J shed 4 bases, with 15 bases lying between them. CDR3 sequence (DNA): TGTGCCAGCAGCCGGGACGTCTCTCGTTACAATGAGCAGTTCTTC. Translation gives CASSRDVSRYNEQFF.

This clonotype showed up just once. The rearrangement links TRBV9 to TRBJ2-5, with TRBD2 as a possible D gene (5 bases). The CDR3 loop spans 15 amino acids. Trimming left V 3 bases short and J 1 base short, with 13 bases between. Germline V lookup: CDR1 SGDLS, CDR2 YYNGEE. Here the CDR3 reads CASSAPEGGQETQYF. CDR3 nucleotides: TGTGCCAGCAGCGCCCCCGAGGGCGGCCAAGAGACCCAGTACTTC.

The chain combines TRBV12-5 with TRBJ1-1, with D perhaps matching TRBD1 (5 bases). Germline V gene lookup returns CDR1 LGHNT and CDR2 FRNRAP. The CDR3 runs to 17 residues. Trimming removed 1 base at V and 3 bases at J, with 18 bases between. DNA of the CDR3: TGTGCTAGTGGTTTGGGCCACGGGACGCAACTATACACTGAAGCTTTCTTT. Amino acids: CASGLGHGTQLYTEAFF.

This clonotype came up a few times. The chain couples TRBV6-1 to TRBJ2-1; TRBD2 is a possible D gene (5 bases). The germline V gene has CDR1 MNHNS and CDR2 SASEGT. The CDR3 length is 13 residues. The V end was cut by 6 bases, the J end by 3 bases, with 9 bases between. CDR3 DNA: TGTGCCAGCAGGGACTGGGGCTACAATGAGCAGTTCTTC. This encodes CASRDWGYNEQFF.

Only a few counts were recorded for this clonotype. The rearrangement uses TRBV5-1 and TRBJ2-4, with no clear D. V was clipped by 1 base and J by 5 bases, with 13 bases between them. This CDR3 region has 15 residues. Germline V gene sequence: CDR1 SGHRS, CDR2 YFSETQ. This chain's CDR3 is CASSLSSAVQNIQYF. CDR3 DNA sequence: TGCGCCAGCAGCTTGTCCAGTGCCGTTCAAAACATTCAGTACTTC.